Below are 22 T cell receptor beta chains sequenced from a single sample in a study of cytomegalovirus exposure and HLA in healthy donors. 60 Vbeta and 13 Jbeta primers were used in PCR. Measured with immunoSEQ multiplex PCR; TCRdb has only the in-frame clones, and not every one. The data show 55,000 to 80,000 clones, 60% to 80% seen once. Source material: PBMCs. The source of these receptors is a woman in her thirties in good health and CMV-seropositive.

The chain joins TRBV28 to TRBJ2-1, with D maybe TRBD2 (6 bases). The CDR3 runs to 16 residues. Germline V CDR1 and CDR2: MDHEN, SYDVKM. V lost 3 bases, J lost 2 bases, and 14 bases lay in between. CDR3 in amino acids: CASSLAGKGTYNEQFF. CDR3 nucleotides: TGTGCCAGCAGTTTGGCGGGGAAGGGGACCTACAATGAGCAGTTCTTC.

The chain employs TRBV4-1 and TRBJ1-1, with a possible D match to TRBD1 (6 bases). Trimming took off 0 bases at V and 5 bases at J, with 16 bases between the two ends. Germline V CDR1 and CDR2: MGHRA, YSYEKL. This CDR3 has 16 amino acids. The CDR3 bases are TGCGCCAGCAGCCAAGATGGACAGTGGGATGTAACTGAAGCTTTCTTT. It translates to CASSQDGQWDVTEAFF.

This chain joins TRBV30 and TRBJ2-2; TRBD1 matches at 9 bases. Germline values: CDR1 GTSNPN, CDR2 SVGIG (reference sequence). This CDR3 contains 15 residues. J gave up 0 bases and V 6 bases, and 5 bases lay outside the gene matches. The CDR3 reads CACLTGGTNTGELFF. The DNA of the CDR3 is TGTGCCTGCCTAACAGGGGGCACGAACACCGGGGAGCTGTTTTTT.

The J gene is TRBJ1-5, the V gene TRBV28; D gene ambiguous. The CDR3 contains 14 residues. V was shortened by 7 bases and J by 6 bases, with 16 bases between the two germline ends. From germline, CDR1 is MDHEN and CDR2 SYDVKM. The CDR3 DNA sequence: TGTGCCAGCACCCATGAGTGGGAGGGTCAGCCCCAGCATTTT. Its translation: CASTHEWEGQPQHF.

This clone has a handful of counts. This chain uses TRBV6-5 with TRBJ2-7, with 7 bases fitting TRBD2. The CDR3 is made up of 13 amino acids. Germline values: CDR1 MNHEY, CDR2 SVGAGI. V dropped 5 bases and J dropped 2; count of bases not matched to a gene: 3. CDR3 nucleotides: TGTGCCAGCAGTGGCGGGACTACCTACGAGCAGTACTTC. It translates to CASSGGTTYEQYF.

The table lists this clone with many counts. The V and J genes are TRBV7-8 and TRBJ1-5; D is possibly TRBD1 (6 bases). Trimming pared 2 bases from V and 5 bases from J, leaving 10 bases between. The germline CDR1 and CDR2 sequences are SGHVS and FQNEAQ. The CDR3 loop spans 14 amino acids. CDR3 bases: TGTGCCAGCAGCTTAAGGGACAACCATCAGCCCCAGCATTTT. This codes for CASSLRDNHQPQHF.

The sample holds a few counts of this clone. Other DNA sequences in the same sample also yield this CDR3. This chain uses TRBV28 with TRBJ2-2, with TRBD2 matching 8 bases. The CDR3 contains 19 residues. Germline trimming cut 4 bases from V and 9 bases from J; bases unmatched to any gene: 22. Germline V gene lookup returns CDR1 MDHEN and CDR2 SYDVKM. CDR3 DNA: TGTGCCAGCAGTTCCTCCCTTAGTATTCCGGGACTAGTCCGTAGGGAGCTGTTTTTT. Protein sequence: CASSSSLSIPGLVRRELFF.

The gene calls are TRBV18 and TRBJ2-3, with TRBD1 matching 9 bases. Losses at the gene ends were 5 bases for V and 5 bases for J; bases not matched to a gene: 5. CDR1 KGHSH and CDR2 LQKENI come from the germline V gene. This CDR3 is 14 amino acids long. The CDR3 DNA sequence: TGTGCCAGCTCAGCTCGACAGGGGGTAGATACGCAGTATTTT. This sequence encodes CASSARQGVDTQYF.

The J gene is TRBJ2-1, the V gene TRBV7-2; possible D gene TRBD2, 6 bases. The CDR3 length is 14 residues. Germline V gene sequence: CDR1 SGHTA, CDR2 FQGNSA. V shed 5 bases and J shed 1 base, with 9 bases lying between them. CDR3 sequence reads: CASSRELSYNEQFF. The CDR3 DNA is TGTGCCAGCAGCCGGGAGCTTTCCTACAATGAGCAGTTCTTC.

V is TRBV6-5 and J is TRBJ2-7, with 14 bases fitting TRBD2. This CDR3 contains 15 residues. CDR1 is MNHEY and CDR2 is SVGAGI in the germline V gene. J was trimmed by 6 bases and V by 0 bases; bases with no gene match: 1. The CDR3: CASSYSGLAGGEQYF. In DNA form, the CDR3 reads TGTGCCAGCAGTTACTCAGGACTAGCGGGAGGCGAGCAGTACTTC.

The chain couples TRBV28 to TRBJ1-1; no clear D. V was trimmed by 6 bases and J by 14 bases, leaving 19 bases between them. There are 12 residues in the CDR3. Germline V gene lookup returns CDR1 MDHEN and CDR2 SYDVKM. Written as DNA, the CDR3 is TGTGCCAGCAGATTGACACAATTTCATACCTTCTTT. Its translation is CASRLTQFHTFF.

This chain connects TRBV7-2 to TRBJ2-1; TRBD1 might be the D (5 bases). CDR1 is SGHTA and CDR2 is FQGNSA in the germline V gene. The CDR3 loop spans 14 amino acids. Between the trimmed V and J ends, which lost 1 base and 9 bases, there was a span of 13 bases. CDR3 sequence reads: CASSLESWQGEQFF. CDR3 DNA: TGTGCCAGCAGCTTAGAAAGCTGGCAGGGTGAGCAGTTCTTC.

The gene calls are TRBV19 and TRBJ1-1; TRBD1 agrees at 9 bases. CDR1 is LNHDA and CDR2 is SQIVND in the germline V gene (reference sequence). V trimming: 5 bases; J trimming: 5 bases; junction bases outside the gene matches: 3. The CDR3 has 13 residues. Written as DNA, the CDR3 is TGTGCCAGTAGTTTCGGACAGGGGACTGAAGCTTTCTTT. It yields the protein CASSFGQGTEAFF.

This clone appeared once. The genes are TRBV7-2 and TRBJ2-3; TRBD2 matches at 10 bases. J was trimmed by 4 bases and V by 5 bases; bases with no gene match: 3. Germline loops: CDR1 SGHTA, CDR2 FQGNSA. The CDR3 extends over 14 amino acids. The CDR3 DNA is TGTGCCAGCAGCCCTAGCGGGAGCTCAGATACGCAGTATTTT. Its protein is CASSPSGSSDTQYF.

CDR3 nucleotide sequence: TGTGCCAGCAGTTTCAGGGTCACCGGGGAGCTGTTTTTT. This gives the protein CASSFRVTGELFF. The gene calls are TRBV28 and TRBJ2-2; tentative D call: TRBD1 (5 bases). Deletions cut 3 bases from V and 4 bases from J, with 6 bases between. The CDR3 extends over 13 amino acids. Germline CDR1 MDHEN, CDR2 SYDVKM.

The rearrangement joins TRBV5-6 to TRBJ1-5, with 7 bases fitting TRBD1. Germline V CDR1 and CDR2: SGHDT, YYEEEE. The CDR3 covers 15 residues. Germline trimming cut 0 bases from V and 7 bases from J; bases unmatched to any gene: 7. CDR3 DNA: TGTGCCAGCAGCTTGGGGACAGGTCCTCGGCAGCCCCAGCATTTT. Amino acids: CASSLGTGPRQPQHF.

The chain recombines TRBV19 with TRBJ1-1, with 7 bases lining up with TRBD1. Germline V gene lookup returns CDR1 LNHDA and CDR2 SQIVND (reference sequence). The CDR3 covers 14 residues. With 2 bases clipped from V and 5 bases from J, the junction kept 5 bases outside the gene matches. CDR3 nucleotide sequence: TGTGCCAGTAGTATACTGGGACAGATTACTGAAGCTTTCTTT. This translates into CASSILGQITEAFF.

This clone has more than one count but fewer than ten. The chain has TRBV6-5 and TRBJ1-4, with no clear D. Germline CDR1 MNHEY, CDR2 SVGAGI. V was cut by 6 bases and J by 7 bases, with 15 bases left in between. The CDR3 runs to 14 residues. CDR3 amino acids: CASSPAFTGEKLFF. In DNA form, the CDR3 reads TGTGCCAGCAGCCCCGCTTTTACGGGTGAAAAACTGTTTTTT.

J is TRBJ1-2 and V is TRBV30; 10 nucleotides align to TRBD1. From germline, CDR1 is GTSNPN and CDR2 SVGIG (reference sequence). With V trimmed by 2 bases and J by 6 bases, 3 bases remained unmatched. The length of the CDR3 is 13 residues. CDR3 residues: CAWSIGTGDGYTF. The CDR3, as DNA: TGTGCCTGGAGTATCGGGACAGGGGATGGCTACACCTTC.

The CDR3 DNA reads TGCAGTGCGGGACAGGGTCGGGGGCAGTACTTC. As protein: CSAGQGRGQYF. The chain couples TRBV20-1 to TRBJ2-7, with TRBD1 identical over 9 bases. V lost 6 bases and J lost 9; bases outside the gene matches: 6. The CDR3 length is 11 residues. Germline CDR1 and CDR2: DFQATT and SNEGSKA (reference sequence).

CDR3 sequence reads: CASSHPRTGDSGANVLTF. The CDR3 region has the DNA TGTGCCAGCAGCCACCCCAGGACAGGGGATTCTGGGGCCAACGTCCTGACTTTC. The rearrangement joins TRBV4-2 to TRBJ2-6, with 9 bases matching TRBD1. Germline CDR1 and CDR2: LGHNA and YNFKEQ. There are 18 residues in the CDR3. Unmatched junction bases numbered 7, after V lost 3 bases and J lost 1 base.

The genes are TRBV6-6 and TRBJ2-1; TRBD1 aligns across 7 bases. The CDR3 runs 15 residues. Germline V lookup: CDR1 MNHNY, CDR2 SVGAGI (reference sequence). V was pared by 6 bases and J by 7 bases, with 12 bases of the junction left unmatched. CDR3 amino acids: CASSPTPRQGNEQFF. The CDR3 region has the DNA TGTGCCAGCAGCCCCACCCCTCGACAGGGTAATGAGCAGTTCTTC.